This T cell receptor beta chain was recorded in a study of T-cell memory formation after mild COVID-19. About the study: Clusters were largely donor specific.

Germline V gene lookup returns CDR1 LNHDA and CDR2 SQIVND (reference sequence). Trimming cost V 3 bases and J 3 bases, with 11 bases left between them. The CDR3 is made up of 14 amino acids. The sample holds a few counts of this clonotype. The antigen is undetermined. Amplification by 5'RACE using constant-segment primers produced TCR alpha and TCR beta cDNA libraries that carried sample barcodes and UMIs. TCRdb ran MiXCR on the 5' RACE reads and lists one entry per CDR3 protein. The repertoire holds hundreds of thousands of distinct CDR3 sequences, roughly 18% seen once, with around 12% in the top ten. Whole-study findings and limits: The study found balanced CD4/CD8 in clones contracting day 15 to 85 and a CD4+ lean in later expanders. Clones which contracted sat mainly in CM and EM if CD4+, and in EMRA if CD8+.

The chain is built from TRBV19 and TRBJ1-2; D is possibly TRBD1 (5 bases). Sequenced input: PBMCs or a T cell subset sorted from them (not recorded which). This TCR came from an adult woman who had mild COVID-19 (a few samples of this study predate the infection). Cell type and time point are not known. The CDR3 DNA reads TGTGCCAGTAGTATGGGAGGGGCTGACTATGGCTACACCTTC. Translated: CASSMGGADYGYTF.